Here is one TCR beta chain with its context. V lost 0 bases and J 6 bases, leaving 13 bases between the germline ends. The CDR3 contains 15 residues. Germline CDR1 and CDR2: SGHDT and YYEEEE. The sample originates from a study of T cell changes during pregnancy in multiple sclerosis. Some clones are missing from TCRdb's copy, which holds only in-frame ones; the method was immunoSEQ multiplex PCR. This table holds just under 80,000 clones, around 93% found once. The TCR sequence derives from a female donor in good health, enrolled as a control in a pregnancy study. Sequenced material: peripheral blood, taken in the second trimester of pregnancy. The chain recombines TRBV5-6 with TRBJ1-5; the D is unclear. The CDR3 reads CASSLARVAGQPQHF. CDR3 nucleotide sequence: TGTGCCAGCAGCTTGGCGCGGGTTGCGGGTCAGCCCCAGCATTTT.